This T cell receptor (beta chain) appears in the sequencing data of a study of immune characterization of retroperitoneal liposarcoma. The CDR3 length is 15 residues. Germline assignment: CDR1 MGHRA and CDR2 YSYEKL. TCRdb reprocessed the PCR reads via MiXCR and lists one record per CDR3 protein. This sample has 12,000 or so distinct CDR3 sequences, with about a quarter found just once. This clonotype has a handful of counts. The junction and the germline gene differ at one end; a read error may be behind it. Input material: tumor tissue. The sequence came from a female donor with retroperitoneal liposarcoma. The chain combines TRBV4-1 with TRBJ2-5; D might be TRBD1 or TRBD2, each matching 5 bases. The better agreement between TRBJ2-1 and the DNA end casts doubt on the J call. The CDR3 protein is CASSGPGTVNNEQFF. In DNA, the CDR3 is TGTGCCAGCAGCGGCCCAGGGACCGTAAACAATGAGCAGTTCTTC.